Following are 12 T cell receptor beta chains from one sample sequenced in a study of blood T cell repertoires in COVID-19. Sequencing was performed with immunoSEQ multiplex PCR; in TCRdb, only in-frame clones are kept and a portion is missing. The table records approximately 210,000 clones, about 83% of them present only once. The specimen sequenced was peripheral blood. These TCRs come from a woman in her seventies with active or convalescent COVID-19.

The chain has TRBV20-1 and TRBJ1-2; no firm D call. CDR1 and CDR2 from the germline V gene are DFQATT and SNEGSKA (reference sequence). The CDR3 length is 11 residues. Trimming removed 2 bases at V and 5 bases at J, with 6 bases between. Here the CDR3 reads CSARPTYGYTF. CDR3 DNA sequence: TGCAGTGCTAGACCCACATATGGCTACACCTTC.

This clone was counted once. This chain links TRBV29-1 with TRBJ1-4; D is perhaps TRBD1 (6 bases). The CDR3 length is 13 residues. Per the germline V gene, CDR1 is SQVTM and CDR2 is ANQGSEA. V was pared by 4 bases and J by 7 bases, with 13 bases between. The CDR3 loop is CSVGAGVGEKLFF. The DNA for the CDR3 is TGCAGCGTTGGTGCAGGGGTGGGTGAAAAACTGTTTTTT.

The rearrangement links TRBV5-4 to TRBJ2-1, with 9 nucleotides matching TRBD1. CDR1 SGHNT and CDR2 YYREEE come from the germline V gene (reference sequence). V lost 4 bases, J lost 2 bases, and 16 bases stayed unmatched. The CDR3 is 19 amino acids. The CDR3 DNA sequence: TGTGCCAGCAGCGGCCCGGGACAGGGCTCATTCCAGACCTACAATGAGCAGTTCTTC. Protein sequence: CASSGPGQGSFQTYNEQFF.

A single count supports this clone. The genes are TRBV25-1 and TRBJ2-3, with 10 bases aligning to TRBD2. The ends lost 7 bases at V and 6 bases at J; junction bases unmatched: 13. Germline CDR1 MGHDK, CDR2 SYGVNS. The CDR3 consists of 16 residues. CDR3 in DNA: TGTGCCAGCACCGAGAGGACTAGCGGAGCGGGGGATACGCAGTATTTT. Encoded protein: CASTERTSGAGDTQYF.

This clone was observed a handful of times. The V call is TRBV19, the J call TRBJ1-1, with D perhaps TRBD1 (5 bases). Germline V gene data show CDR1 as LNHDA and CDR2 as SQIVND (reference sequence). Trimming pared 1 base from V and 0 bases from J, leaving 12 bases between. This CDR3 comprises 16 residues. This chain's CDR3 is CASSIGQVGVNTEAFF. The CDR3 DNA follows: TGTGCCAGTAGTATAGGCCAGGTAGGGGTGAACACTGAAGCTTTCTTT.

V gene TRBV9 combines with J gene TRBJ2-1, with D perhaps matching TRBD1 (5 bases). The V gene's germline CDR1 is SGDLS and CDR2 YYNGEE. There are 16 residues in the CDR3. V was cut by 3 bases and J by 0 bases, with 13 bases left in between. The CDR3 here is CASSATGRGSYNEQFF. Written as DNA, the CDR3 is TGTGCCAGCAGCGCTACTGGAAGGGGCTCCTACAATGAGCAGTTCTTC.

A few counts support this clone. In DNA, the CDR3 is TGTGCCAGTAGTAAACAGGGGGGAAATCAGCCCCAGCATTTT. Translation gives CASSKQGGNQPQHF. This chain uses TRBV19 with TRBJ1-5, with 8 bases aligning to TRBD1. Trimming removed 4 bases from V and 4 bases from J; junction bases left unmatched: 3. The CDR3 covers 14 residues. Germline CDR1 LNHDA, CDR2 SQIVND (reference sequence).

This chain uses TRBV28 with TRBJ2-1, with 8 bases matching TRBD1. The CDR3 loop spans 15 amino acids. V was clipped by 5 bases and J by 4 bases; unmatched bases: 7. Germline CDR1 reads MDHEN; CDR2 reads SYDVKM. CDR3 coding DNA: TGTGCCAGCAGTACTCGACAGGGGAAGTACAATGAGCAGTTCTTC. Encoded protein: CASSTRQGKYNEQFF. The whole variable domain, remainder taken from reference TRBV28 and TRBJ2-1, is DVKVTQSSRYLVKRTGEKVFLECVQDMDHENMFWYRQDPGLGLRLIYFSYDVKMKEKGDIPEGYSVSREKKERFSLILESASTNQTSMYLCASSTRQGKYNEQFFGPGTRLTVL.

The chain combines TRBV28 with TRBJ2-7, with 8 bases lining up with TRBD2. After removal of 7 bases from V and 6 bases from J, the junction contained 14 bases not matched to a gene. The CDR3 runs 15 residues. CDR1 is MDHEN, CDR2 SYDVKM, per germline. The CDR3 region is CASTPVAGSRFEQYF. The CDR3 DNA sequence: TGTGCCAGCACCCCGGTAGCGGGAAGTAGGTTCGAGCAGTACTTC.

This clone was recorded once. This CDR3 is CATESRDTGELFF. Here the CDR3 DNA reads TGTGCCACCGAGAGCAGGGACACCGGGGAGCTGTTTTTT. This chain links TRBV24-1 with TRBJ2-2, with D maybe TRBD1 (5 bases). From germline, CDR1 is KGHDR and CDR2 SFDVKD. The CDR3 contains 13 residues. V was cut by 9 bases and J by 3 bases, with 10 bases left in between.

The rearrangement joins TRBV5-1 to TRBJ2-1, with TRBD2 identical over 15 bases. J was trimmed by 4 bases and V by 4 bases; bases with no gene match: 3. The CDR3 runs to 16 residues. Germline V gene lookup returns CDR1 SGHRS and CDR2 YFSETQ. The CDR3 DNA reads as TGCGCCAGCAGCGGGACTAGCGGGGGGCGTTACAATGAGCAGTTCTTC. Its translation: CASSGTSGGRYNEQFF.

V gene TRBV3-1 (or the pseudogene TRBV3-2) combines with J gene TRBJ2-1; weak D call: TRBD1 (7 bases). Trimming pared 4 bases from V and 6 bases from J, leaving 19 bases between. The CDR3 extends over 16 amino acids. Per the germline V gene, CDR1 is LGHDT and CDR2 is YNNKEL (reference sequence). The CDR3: CASSPPRAGGFNEQFF. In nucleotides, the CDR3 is TGTGCCAGCAGCCCCCCCCGGGCAGGGGGGTTCAATGAGCAGTTCTTC.